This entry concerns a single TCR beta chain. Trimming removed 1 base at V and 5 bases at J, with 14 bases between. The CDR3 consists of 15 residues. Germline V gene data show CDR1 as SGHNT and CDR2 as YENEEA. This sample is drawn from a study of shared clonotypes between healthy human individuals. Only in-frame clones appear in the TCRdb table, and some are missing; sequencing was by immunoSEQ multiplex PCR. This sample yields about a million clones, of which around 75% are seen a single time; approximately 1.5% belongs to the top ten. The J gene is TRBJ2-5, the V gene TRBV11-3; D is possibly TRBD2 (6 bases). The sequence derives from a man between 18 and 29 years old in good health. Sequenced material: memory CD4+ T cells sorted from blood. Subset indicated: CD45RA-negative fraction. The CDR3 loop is CASSLGSDRGETQYF. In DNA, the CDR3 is TGTGCCAGCAGCTTAGGTTCGGACCGGGGGGAGACCCAGTACTTC.